The source of this T cell receptor beta chain is a study of blood T cell repertoires in COVID-19 (dated by TCRdb to 2019 to 2021). Study-wide context: Samples covering the acute and convalescent phases of COVID-19 were provided by collaborators in the United States, Italy and Spain. The repertoires were made available in a free public database intended to serve as a resource for research on the immune response to SARS-CoV-2. Where available, HLA class I and class II types were taken from metadata supplied by the sample provider and were not determined by assay-based typing. Samples came from the ongoing ImmuneRACE study (first 160 participants) plus 1,254 subjects from 6 global collaborators. The material from the prospective study consisted of cDNA or gDNA derived from T cells, B-cell-depleted T cells, or PBMCs. A de-identified subject ID, COVID-19 status, age in years and sex were almost always included in the sample metadata. Deeply sampled blood TCRbeta repertoires from subjects exposed to, actively infected with, or recovered from COVID-19 were included in the dataset. Study-wide findings and limitations: Clinical and demographic metadata were provided uncurated, with the amount varying by source and participant.

Samples from volunteer blood donors who had recovered from COVID-19 were contributed by a second Seattle source. The collaborating institutions used their own protocols to collect whole blood in K2EDTA tubes. Collaborator samples were shipped for TCRbeta analysis as frozen whole blood, isolated PBMCs, or DNA extracted from either sample type. The immunoSEQ Assay, a bias-controlled multiplex PCR, was used to amplify TCRbeta CDR3 regions from genomic DNA. From the authors' description of their analysis: Nucleated cell counts per sample were estimated from amplification of reference gene primers within the assay. Sequence reads were collapsed and filtered to measure the absolute abundance of every unique TCRbeta CDR3 rearrangement. For each sample, productive Simpson clonality was calculated as the square root of Simpson's diversity index over productive rearrangements. This is the immuneACCESS table as TCRdb keeps it, with only in-frame sequences that have V and J called. A part of the clones is gone; compared with another copy, unresolved V genes explain less than half, and the rest is unexplained. V and J calls and clone size follow that table, whereas D and trimming were derived from the DNA. The sample records fewer than 200,000 clones, 70% to 90% of which are singletons. More than 7.5% of the sample is held by the ten biggest clonotypes.

The germline V gene provides CDR1 MNHEY and CDR2 SVGAGI. Here V drops 5 bases and J drops 5 bases, and the junction holds 4 bases not matched to any gene. The CDR3 starts with the cysteine, ends with the phenylalanine, and has 15 residues. The entry retains the CDR3 DNA only, 45 bases that are in frame from base 1. As for this clone: It lacks a known antigen. No base qualities exist here, and no much larger clone lies one base off it.

The clonotype originates from a man aged 35-49 years who had recovered from COVID-19. The material sequenced was peripheral blood. The chain links TRBV6-5 with TRBJ1-5; the central 12 bases match TRBD1. The CDR3 is CASSPGTGGYQPQHF. The nucleotide sequence reads as follows: TGTGCCAGCAGTCCCGGGACAGGGGGCTATCAGCCCCAGCATTTT.